This section outlines one T cell receptor (beta chain) sequence together with its context. Its antigen is as yet unknown. The authors ran a second PCR of about 7 to 12 cycles using a sample-barcoded 5' primer and a J-beta primer mix. TCRdb re-derived calls from the 5' RACE reads in MiXCR, one entry per CDR3 protein. Among roughly 1,800,000 distinct CDR3 sequences listed, about 50% were seen once. The data are from a study of blood T cells in healthy people across ages. Study details: Capturing about one barcoded beta molecule per two T cells was achieved by template switching. Findings and caveats of the study: Diversity estimates from one million T cells were considered underestimates.

The CDR3 runs 15 residues. Losses at the gene ends were 5 bases for V and 11 bases for J; bases not matched to a gene: 10. The V gene's germline CDR1 is LGHDT and CDR2 YNNKEL (reference sequence). This sequence was found in a woman aged 40 to 55 in good health. The genes are TRBV3-1 and TRBJ2-5, with 14 bases matching TRBD2. Material: blood. The CDR3: CASSRGTSGGDEQYF. CDR3 in DNA: TGTGCCAGCAGCAGGGGGACTAGCGGGGGCGATGAGCAGTACTTC.